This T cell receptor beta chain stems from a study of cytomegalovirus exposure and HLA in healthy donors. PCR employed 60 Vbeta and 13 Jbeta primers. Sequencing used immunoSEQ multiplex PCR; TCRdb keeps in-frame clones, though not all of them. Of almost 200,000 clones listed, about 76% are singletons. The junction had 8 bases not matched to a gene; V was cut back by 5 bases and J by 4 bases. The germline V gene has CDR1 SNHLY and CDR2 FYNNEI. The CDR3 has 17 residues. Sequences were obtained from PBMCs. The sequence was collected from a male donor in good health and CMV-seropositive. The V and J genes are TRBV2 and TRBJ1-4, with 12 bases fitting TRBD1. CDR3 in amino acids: CASSPGGTGGINEKLFF. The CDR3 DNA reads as TGTGCCAGCAGTCCCGGGGGGACAGGGGGCATTAATGAAAAACTGTTTTTT.